One sample yielded the 5 T cell receptor beta chains listed below, sequenced in a study of Ad26.COV2.S vaccination and SARS-CoV-2 variants. Using immunoSEQ multiplex PCR, the repertoire was profiled, and TCRdb retains in-frame clones only, with some absent. Of under 250,000 clones in the sample, roughly nine tenths were seen once. Treatment defined: roughly 20 received Ad26.COV2.S at low or high dose, single or two shots; 5 received placebo; per-sample allocation not given. At day 63 after the first vaccine or placebo injection, samples were drawn. This sample comprised peripheral blood, obtained in a trial of Ad26.COV2.S vaccine versus placebo. The source is a person aged 18 to 65 who received the Ad26.COV2.S COVID-19 vaccine or a placebo.

This rearrangement joins TRBV6-6 to TRBJ2-4; no reliable D call. The V gene lost 5 bases and the J gene lost 10 bases, with 15 bases spanning the gap. Germline lookup yields CDR1 MNHNY and CDR2 SVGAGI (reference sequence). This CDR3 spans 13 amino acids. CDR3 in DNA: TGTGCCAGCAGTACCAAGACGGGTTCAATTCAGTACTTC. Translating it yields CASSTKTGSIQYF.

V and J are TRBV7-3 and TRBJ2-3, with 8 bases identical to TRBD1. This CDR3 has 15 residues. V was clipped by 5 bases and J by 0 bases; unmatched bases: 4. The germline gives CDR1 SGHTA, CDR2 FQGTGA. The CDR3 region is CASSPRTGSTDTQYF. CDR3 coding DNA: TGTGCCAGCAGCCCACGGACAGGGAGCACAGATACGCAGTATTTT.

The V gene is TRBV4-3, the J gene TRBJ1-2, with 7 positions matching TRBD1. Per the germline V gene, CDR1 is LGHNA and CDR2 is YSLEER. The length of the CDR3 is 16 residues. V lost 4 bases and J lost 2; bases outside the gene matches: 10. Here the CDR3 DNA reads TGCGCCAGCAGCCGCGTCACAGGGGTGGGCAACTATGGCTACACCTTC. It is translated as CASSRVTGVGNYGYTF.

The V gene is TRBV7-6, the J gene TRBJ2-1; 7 bases map to TRBD2. Germline lookup yields CDR1 SGHVS and CDR2 FNYEAQ. V trimming: 4 bases; J trimming: 7 bases; junction bases outside the gene matches: 13. This CDR3 spans 16 amino acids. The CDR3 region is CASSSQVGRGGNEQFF. In DNA, the CDR3 is TGTGCCAGCAGCTCCCAGGTGGGGCGCGGGGGAAATGAGCAGTTCTTC.

This CDR3 is CASSPRVRTGELFF. DNA for the CDR3: TGTGCCAGCAGCCCTCGGGTCCGCACCGGGGAGCTGTTTTTT. The chain carries TRBV7-2 and TRBJ2-2; D gene ambiguous. V lost 5 bases to trimming and J lost 4 bases, with 11 bases between them. The CDR3 covers 14 residues. The germline CDR1 and CDR2 sequences are SGHTA and FQGNSA.